This T cell receptor (beta chain) emerged from a study of T cells after yellow fever vaccination. Germline CDR1 is SGHRS and CDR2 is YFSETQ. The ends lost 2 bases at V and 3 bases at J; junction bases unmatched: 8. The CDR3 consists of 15 residues. General study results and limits: Any FACS-sorted repertoire could hold abundant clonotypes that contaminate it from the bulk population. Only a minor proportion of clonotypes was detected across both CD4 and CD8 compartments. Reappearing after the booster were most of the clones from primary vaccination (96% CD4, 88% CD8).

This clonotype was detected many times. Its antigen remains unknown. Using its own MiXCR run on the 5' RACE reads, TCRdb lists one record per CDR3 protein. This sample has about 160,000 distinct CDR3 sequences, with approximately 6.8% found just once. The specimen comprised CD4+ T cells sorted from PBMCs, sampled less than 6 days after the first yellow fever vaccination. The source of this sequence is a man between 18 and 29 years old who received the YFV17D yellow fever vaccine. This chain connects TRBV5-1 to TRBJ2-7, with 7 bases lining up with TRBD1. CDR3 in amino acids: CASSFEGAYFYEQYF. The CDR3 coding sequence is TGCGCCAGCAGCTTCGAGGGGGCCTACTTCTACGAGCAGTACTTC.